The table lists the clone carrying this TCR beta chain with a count of one. The junction does not match germline at one end; this may be a read error. It was with a sample-barcoded 5' primer and a J-beta primer mix that a second PCR of roughly 7 to 12 cycles was run. At least 2.5 million CDR3-containing paired-end reads were obtained per sample. TCRdb analysed the 5' RACE reads with MiXCR anew, one entry per CDR3 protein. The sample carries 630,000 or so distinct CDR3 sequences, about 34% recorded once. There are 15 residues in the CDR3. Germline V CDR1 and CDR2: LNHNV, YYDKDF (reference sequence). This sample was included in a study of blood T cells in healthy people across ages. Every sample had a minimum of 6 million PBMCs isolated. Total RNA was extracted at no less than 6 micrograms per sample.

This TCR was recovered from a woman of 80 years or more in good health. The rearrangement links TRBV15 to TRBJ1-3; possible D gene TRBD1, 6 bases. The sequenced sample was blood. CDR3 sequence reads: CATSRSQGSGNPIYF. CDR3 in DNA: TGTGCCACCAGCAGATCTCAGGGGTCGGGAAACCCCATATATTTT.